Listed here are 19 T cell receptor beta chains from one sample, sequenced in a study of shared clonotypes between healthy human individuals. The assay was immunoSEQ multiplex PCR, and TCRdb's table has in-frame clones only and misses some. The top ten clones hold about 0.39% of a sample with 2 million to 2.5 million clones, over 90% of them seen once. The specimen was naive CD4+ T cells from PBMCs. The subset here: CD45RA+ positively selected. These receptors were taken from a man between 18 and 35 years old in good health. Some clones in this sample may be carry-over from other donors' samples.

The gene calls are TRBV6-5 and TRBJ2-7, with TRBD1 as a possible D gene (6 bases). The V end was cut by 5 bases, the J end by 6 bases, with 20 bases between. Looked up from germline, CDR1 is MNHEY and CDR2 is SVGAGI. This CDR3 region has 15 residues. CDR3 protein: CASSLLTRGSREQYF. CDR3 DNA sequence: TGTGCCAGCAGTCTACTAACCAGGGGATCACGCGAGCAGTACTTC.

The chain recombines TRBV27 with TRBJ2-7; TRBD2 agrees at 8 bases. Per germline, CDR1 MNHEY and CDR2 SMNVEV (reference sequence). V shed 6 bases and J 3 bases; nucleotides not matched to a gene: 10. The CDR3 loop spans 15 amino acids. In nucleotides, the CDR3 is TGTGCCAGCAGCTCCCGGGAGGGCCGTTTCTACGAGCAGTACTTC. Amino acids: CASSSREGRFYEQYF.

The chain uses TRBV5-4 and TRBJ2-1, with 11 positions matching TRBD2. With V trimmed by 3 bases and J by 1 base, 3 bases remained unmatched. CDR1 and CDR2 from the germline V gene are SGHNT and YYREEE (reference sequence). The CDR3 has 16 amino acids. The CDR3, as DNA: TGTGCCAGCAGCTCCTGGACTAGCGGGTCCTACAATGAGCAGTTCTTC. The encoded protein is CASSSWTSGSYNEQFF.

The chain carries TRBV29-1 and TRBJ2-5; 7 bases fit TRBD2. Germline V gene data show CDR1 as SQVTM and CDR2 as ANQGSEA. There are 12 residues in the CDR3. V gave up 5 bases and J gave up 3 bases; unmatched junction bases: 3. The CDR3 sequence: CSVRGREETQYF. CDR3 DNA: TGCAGCGTTAGAGGGAGGGAAGAGACCCAGTACTTC. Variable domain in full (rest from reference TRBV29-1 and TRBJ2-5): SAVISQKPSRDICQRGTSLTIQCQVDSQVTMMFWYRQQPGQSLTLIATANQGSEATYESGFVIDKFPISRPNLTFSTLTVSNMSPEDSSIYLCSVRGREETQYFGPGTRLLVL.

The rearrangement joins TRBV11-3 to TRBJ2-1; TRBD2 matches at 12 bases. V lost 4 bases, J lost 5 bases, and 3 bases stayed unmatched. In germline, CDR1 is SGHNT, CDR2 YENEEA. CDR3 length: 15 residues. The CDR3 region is CASSSLAGGNNEQFF. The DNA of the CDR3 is TGTGCCAGCAGCTCGCTAGCGGGAGGGAACAATGAGCAGTTCTTC.

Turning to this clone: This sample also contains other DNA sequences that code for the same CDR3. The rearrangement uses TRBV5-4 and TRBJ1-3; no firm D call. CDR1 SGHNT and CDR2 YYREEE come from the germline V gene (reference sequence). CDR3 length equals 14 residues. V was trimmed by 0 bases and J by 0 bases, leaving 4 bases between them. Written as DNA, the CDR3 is TGTGCCAGCAGCTTGGCTGGCTCTGGAAACACCATATATTTT. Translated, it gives CASSLAGSGNTIYF. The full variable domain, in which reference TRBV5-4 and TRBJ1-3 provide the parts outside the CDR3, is ETGVTQSPTHLIKTRGQQVTLRCSSQSGHNTVSWYQQALGQGPQFIFQYYREEENGRGNFPPRFSGLQFPNYSSELNVNALELDDSALYLCASSLAGSGNTIYFGEGSWLTVV.

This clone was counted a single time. Written as DNA, the CDR3 is TGCGCCAGCAGCCAAGAGCGTTGGCAGGGGGGACAGCCCCAGCATTTT. This sequence encodes CASSQERWQGGQPQHF. The chain links TRBV4-3 to TRBJ1-5, with TRBD1 matching over 7 bases. Trimming took 0 bases from V and 7 from J; bases not matched to a gene: 9. Germline V gene lookup returns CDR1 LGHNA and CDR2 YSLEER. CDR3 size: 16 residues.

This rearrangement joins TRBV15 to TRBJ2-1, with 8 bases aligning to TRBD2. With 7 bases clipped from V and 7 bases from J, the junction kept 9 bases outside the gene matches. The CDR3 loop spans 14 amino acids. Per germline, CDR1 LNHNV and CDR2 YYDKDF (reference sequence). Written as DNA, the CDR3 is TGTGCCACCACCACGGGAGGGCCGGTGAATGAGCAGTTCTTC. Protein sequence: CATTTGGPVNEQFF.

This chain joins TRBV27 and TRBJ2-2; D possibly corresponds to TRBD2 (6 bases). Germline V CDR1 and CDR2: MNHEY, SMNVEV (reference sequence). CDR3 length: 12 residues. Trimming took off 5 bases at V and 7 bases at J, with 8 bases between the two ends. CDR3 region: CASSAGLGELFF. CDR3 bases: TGTGCCAGCAGTGCGGGACTCGGGGAGCTGTTTTTT.

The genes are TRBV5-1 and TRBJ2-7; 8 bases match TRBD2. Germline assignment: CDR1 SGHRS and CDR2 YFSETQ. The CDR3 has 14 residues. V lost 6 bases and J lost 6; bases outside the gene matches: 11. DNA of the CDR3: TGCGCCAGCACCCCGGGAGGGATCCTCCGCGAGCAGTACTTC. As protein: CASTPGGILREQYF.

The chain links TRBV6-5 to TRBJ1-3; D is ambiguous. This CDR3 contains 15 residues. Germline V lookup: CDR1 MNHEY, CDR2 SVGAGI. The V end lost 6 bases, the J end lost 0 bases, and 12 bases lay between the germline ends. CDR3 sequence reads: CASRTRGFSGNTIYF. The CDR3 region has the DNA TGTGCCAGCAGGACCAGAGGGTTCTCTGGAAACACCATATATTTT.

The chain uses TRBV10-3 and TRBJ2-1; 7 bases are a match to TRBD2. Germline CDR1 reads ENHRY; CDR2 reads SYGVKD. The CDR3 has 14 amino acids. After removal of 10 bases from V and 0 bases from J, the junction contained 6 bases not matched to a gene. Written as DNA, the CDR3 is TGTGCCACCCGGGACTACGCCTCCTACAATGAGCAGTTCTTC. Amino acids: CATRDYASYNEQFF.

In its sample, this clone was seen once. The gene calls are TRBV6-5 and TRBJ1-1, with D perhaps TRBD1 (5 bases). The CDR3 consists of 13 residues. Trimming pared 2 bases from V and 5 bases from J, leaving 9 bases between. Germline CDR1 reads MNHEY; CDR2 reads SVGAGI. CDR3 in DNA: TGTGCCAGCAGTTACGCGAGGGGAACTGAAGCTTTCTTT. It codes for CASSYARGTEAFF.

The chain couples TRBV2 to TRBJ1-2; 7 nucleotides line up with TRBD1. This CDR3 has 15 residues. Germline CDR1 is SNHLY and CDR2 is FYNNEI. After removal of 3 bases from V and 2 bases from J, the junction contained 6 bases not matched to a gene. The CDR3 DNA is TGTGCCAGCAGTGAGGCGCCCAGGGGGAACTATGGCTACACCTTC. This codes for CASSEAPRGNYGYTF.

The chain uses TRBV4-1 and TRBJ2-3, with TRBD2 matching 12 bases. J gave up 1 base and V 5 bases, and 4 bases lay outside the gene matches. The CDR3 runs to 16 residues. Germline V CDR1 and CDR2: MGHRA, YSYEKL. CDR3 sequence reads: CASSSSGRAGTDTQYF. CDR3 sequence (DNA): TGCGCCAGCAGCTCTAGCGGGAGGGCTGGCACAGATACGCAGTATTTT.

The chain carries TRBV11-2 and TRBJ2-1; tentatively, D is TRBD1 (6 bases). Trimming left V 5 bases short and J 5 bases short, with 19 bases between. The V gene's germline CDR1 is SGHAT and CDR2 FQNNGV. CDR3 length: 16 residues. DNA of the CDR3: TGTGCCAGCAGCGTTGGGACGGCAGGGGCAAACAATGAGCAGTTCTTC. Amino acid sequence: CASSVGTAGANNEQFF.

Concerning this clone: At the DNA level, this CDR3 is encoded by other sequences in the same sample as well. CDR3 coding DNA: TGTGCCAGCAGTGAAGTCGGCGACTACGAGCAGTACTTC. It specifies CASSEVGDYEQYF. The rearrangement joins TRBV6-1 to TRBJ2-7, with D unresolved. The CDR3 contains 13 residues. Trimming took 1 base from V and 3 from J, leaving 7 bases between them. CDR1 is MNHNS and CDR2 is SASEGT in the germline V gene.

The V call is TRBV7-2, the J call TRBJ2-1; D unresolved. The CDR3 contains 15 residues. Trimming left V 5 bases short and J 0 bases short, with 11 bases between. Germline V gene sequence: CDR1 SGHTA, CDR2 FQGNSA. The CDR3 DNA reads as TGTGCCAGCAGCCAAGGGCGAAGCTCCTACAATGAGCAGTTCTTC. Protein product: CASSQGRSSYNEQFF.

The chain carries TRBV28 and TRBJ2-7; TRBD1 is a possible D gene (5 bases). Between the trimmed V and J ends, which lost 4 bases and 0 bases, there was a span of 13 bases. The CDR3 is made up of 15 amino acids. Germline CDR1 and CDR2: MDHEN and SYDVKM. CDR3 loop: CASSWQGRSSYEQYF. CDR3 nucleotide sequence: TGTGCCAGCAGTTGGCAGGGCAGAAGCTCCTACGAGCAGTACTTC.